The present TCR beta chain was sequenced within a study of glioma-infiltrating T cells after dendritic cell vaccination. About the study: Treatment, given 2003 to 2012, was autologous tumor lysate-pulsed dendritic cell vaccination. General observations from the study: Only a small number of patients had complete blood and tumor samples.

Selection required adequate fresh-frozen tumor tissue plus more than two years' survival data. PBMC sampling occurred before vaccination, two weeks after the third dose, and at progression. Produced via immunoSEQ multiplex PCR; TCRdb's table is partial and in-frame only. The table has about 49,000 clones, 85% seen once; the top ten hold about an eighth. Germline V gene lookup returns CDR1 SEHNR and CDR2 FQNEAQ (reference sequence). Deletions cut 5 bases from V and 7 bases from J, with 17 bases between. The CDR3 is 15 amino acids. Worth noting for this clone: Its antigen is still unknown.

This clonotype originated in a human donor with glioblastoma. The J gene is TRBJ1-4, the V gene TRBV7-9, with a possible D match to TRBD1 (5 bases). The sample consisted of blood, taken before dendritic cell vaccination. The CDR3 protein is CASSQRGIYGEKLFF. CDR3 sequence (DNA): TGTGCCAGCAGCCAACGGGGGATTTACGGTGAAAAACTGTTTTTT.